A selection of T cell receptor beta chains follows, all from one sample in a study of blood T cell repertoires in COVID-19. Assay used: immunoSEQ multiplex PCR; TCRdb lists only in-frame clones, some missing. Of fewer than 250,000 clones in the sample, around four fifths were seen once. The sequencing input was peripheral blood. Receptor source: a woman aged 50 to 65 with acute or convalescent COVID-19. CDR3s leave out the opening cysteine and the closing phenylalanine or tryptophan. The order of the fields is V gene, J gene, CDR3 protein.

>TRBV28|TRBJ1-2
ASGRGGGYGYT
>TRBV5-1|TRBJ2-3
ASSLGGSGRAGSLDTQY
>TRBV6-5|TRBJ2-3
ASSYLDRPDTQY
>TRBV27|TRBJ2-7
ASSLPGQGYEQY
>TRBV5-6|TRBJ2-7
ASSWRFSPALEQY
>TRBV6-5|TRBJ1-6
ASSLGTGWSPPLH
>TRBV5-5|TRBJ1-2
ASSTRDRGSSGYT
>TRBV5-1|TRBJ1-6
ASSSSYRGDNSPLH
>TRBV11-2|TRBJ1-1
ASSFDRTYTEAF
>TRBV7-3|TRBJ1-1
ASSQNAATGTTEAF
>TRBV30|TRBJ2-2
AWSVGGSNTGELF
>TRBV11-3|TRBJ2-1
ASSARTGGSYNEQF
>TRBV18|TRBJ2-3
ASSPAAGVEDTQY